This entry lists 28 T cell receptor beta chains sequenced from one sample in a study of T cell responses to AZD1222 COVID-19 vaccine. Measured with immunoSEQ multiplex PCR; TCRdb has only the in-frame clones, and not every one. The sample has over 85,000 clones, under 95% seen once. The sequencing here drew on peripheral blood, taken on day 0 of AZD1222 vaccination. The receptors originated from an adult in good health.

V is TRBV18 and J is TRBJ1-5; possibly TRBD1 for D (6 bases). Germline CDR1 KGHSH, CDR2 LQKENI. CDR3 length: 14 residues. The V end lost 1 base, the J end lost 10 bases, and 14 bases lay between the germline ends. CDR3 DNA sequence: TGTGCCAGCTCACCACGGGGGCCGGTCAGCCCCCAGCATTTT. It specifies CASSPRGPVSPQHF.

The J gene is TRBJ2-1, the V gene TRBV5-1, with D tentatively TRBD1 (5 bases). The ends were cut back, 6 bases at V and 6 bases at J, with 16 bases in the middle. Per the germline V gene, CDR1 is SGHRS and CDR2 is YFSETQ. The CDR3 has 14 amino acids. Here the CDR3 DNA reads TGCGCCAGCAACCCAGGGTCGCGCCCCAATGAGCAGTTCTTC. It codes for CASNPGSRPNEQFF. The variable domain in full, completed from reference TRBV5-1 and TRBJ2-1, reads KAGVTQTPRYLIKTRGQQVTLSCSPISGHRSVSWYQQTPGQGLQFLFEYFSETQRNKGNFPGRFSGRQFSNSRSEMNVSTLELGDSALYLCASNPGSRPNEQFFGPGTRLTVL.

This chain uses TRBV12-3 or TRBV12-4 with TRBJ1-2; no clear D gene. The CDR3 consists of 12 residues. V dropped 8 bases and J dropped 5 bases, with 12 bases sitting between them. CDR3 bases: TGTGCCAGCCAACGGGCACCGTATGGCTACACCTTC. It yields the protein CASQRAPYGYTF.

The chain links TRBV7-2 to TRBJ2-4; 8 nucleotides match TRBD1. The V segment lost 4 bases and the J segment 4 bases; nucleotides outside the gene matches: 3. CDR1 is SGHTA and CDR2 is FQGNSA in the germline V gene. This CDR3 has 14 residues. The CDR3 reads CASSSGTGKNIQYF. The DNA for the CDR3 is TGTGCCAGCAGCTCCGGGACAGGAAAAAACATTCAGTACTTC.

The chain links TRBV7-2 to TRBJ1-6; D is perhaps TRBD1 (6 bases). Per germline, CDR1 SGHTA and CDR2 FQGNSA. CDR3 length equals 17 residues. Trimming stripped 1 base from V and 4 bases from J, with 14 bases between. The chain's CDR3 is CASSLGGGARYNSPLHF. The CDR3 bases are TGTGCCAGCAGCTTAGGTGGGGGGGCGCGGTATAATTCACCCCTCCACTTT.

V usage is TRBV7-6 and J usage is TRBJ2-7, with a tentative D call TRBD2 (6 bases). Germline CDR1 reads SGHVS; CDR2 reads FNYEAQ. V was trimmed by 4 bases and J by 4 bases, leaving 17 bases between them. This CDR3 region has 15 residues. The CDR3 nucleotides read TGTGCCAGCAGCTATCAATCCGGGACTCTGTACGAGCAGTACTTC. It is translated as CASSYQSGTLYEQYF.

This clone was seen a few times. CDR3 sequence (DNA): TGTGCCAGCAGTCCTCAACCCTCAGGGACTGGGGCCAACGTCCTGACTTTC. Its translation is CASSPQPSGTGANVLTF. The rearrangement links TRBV6-6 to TRBJ2-6, with D possibly TRBD1 on 5 matching bases. Between the trimmed V and J ends, which lost 5 bases and 2 bases, there was a span of 16 bases. The CDR3 runs to 17 residues. The germline gives CDR1 MNHNY, CDR2 SVGAGI (reference sequence).

The chain carries TRBV28 and TRBJ2-7, with D perhaps being TRBD1 or TRBD2 (5 bases each). Germline assignment: CDR1 MDHEN and CDR2 SYDVKM. V was cut by 7 bases and J by 3 bases, with 19 bases left in between. This CDR3 is built from 15 residues. In DNA, the CDR3 is TGTGCCAGCATCAGCGAGGGACCCCAGGGCTACGAGCAGTACTTC. Translated, it gives CASISEGPQGYEQYF.

The genes are TRBV28 and TRBJ2-7; D may be TRBD1 (5 bases). Germline V CDR1 and CDR2: MDHEN, SYDVKM. This CDR3 contains 14 residues. V was clipped by 5 bases and J by 6 bases, with 17 bases between them. This chain's CDR3 is CASSPYRQGTEQYF. The CDR3 DNA reads as TGTGCCAGCAGTCCTTATCGGCAGGGTACCGAGCAGTACTTC.

The rearrangement links TRBV19 to TRBJ1-3; TRBD1 matches 7 bases. With V trimmed by 1 base and J by 0 bases, 15 bases remained unmatched. The CDR3 has 20 amino acids. Germline CDR1 LNHDA, CDR2 SQIVND (reference sequence). Written as DNA, the CDR3 is TGTGCCAGTAGTATAGTTGGGACAGCTTTTTCAAGAAACTCTGGAAACACCATATATTTT. Translation: CASSIVGTAFSRNSGNTIYF.

V is TRBV11-2 and J is TRBJ1-1; 7 bases fit TRBD1. V lost 4 bases, J lost 0 bases, and 8 bases stayed unmatched. There are 16 residues in the CDR3. Germline CDR1 is SGHAT and CDR2 is FQNNGV. For the CDR3, the DNA is TGTGCCAGCAGCTCCCGGGGGGACAGACTGAACACTGAAGCTTTCTTT. Amino acids: CASSSRGDRLNTEAFF.

The chain couples TRBV9 to TRBJ2-3, with TRBD2 matching 7 bases. Germline CDR1 SGDLS, CDR2 YYNGEE. This CDR3 region has 15 residues. J was trimmed by 4 bases and V by 0 bases; bases with no gene match: 5. The CDR3 spells CASSVVGGSADTQYF. CDR3 nucleotides: TGTGCCAGCAGCGTAGTCGGGGGGTCCGCAGATACGCAGTATTTT.

The V and J genes are TRBV28 and TRBJ1-1, with 11 bases lining up with TRBD1. J gave up 6 bases and V 6 bases, and 6 bases lay outside the gene matches. Germline V gene data show CDR1 as MDHEN and CDR2 as SYDVKM. The CDR3 contains 14 residues. The CDR3 nucleotides read TGTGCCAGCAGACTACCGGGACAGGGGGCTGAAGCTTTCTTT. Its translation is CASRLPGQGAEAFF.

V gene TRBV6-5 combines with J gene TRBJ1-3; weak D call: TRBD1 (5 bases). The CDR3 runs 13 residues. The germline CDR1 and CDR2 sequences are MNHEY and SVGAGI. Trimming took off 5 bases at V and 1 base at J, with 6 bases between the two ends. CDR3 region: CASSRQSGNTIYF. CDR3 DNA sequence: TGTGCCAGCAGTAGACAGTCTGGAAACACCATATATTTT.

This clone was seen a single time. The V gene is TRBV4-2, the J gene TRBJ2-7; TRBD2 might be the D (6 bases). Per the germline V gene, CDR1 is LGHNA and CDR2 is YNFKEQ. Trimming took off 0 bases at V and 3 bases at J, with 15 bases between the two ends. The CDR3 is 16 amino acids. CDR3 sequence: CASSQDSPGLSYEQYF. The CDR3 nucleotides are TGTGCCAGCAGCCAAGATTCCCCGGGACTCAGCTACGAGCAGTACTTC.

This rearrangement joins TRBV3-1 (or the pseudogene TRBV3-2) to TRBJ2-1; D remains unclear. V was pared by 0 bases and J by 9 bases, with 3 bases between. The germline V gene has CDR1 LGHDT and CDR2 YNNKEL (reference sequence). CDR3 size: 11 residues. The CDR3 protein is CASSQDFEQFF. CDR3 nucleotide sequence: TGTGCCAGCAGCCAAGATTTTGAGCAGTTCTTC.

The chain joins TRBV25-1 to TRBJ1-1; 12 bases map to TRBD1. Losses at the gene ends were 5 bases for V and 3 bases for J; bases not matched to a gene: 13. Germline V gene data show CDR1 as MGHDK and CDR2 as SYGVNS. The CDR3 loop spans 18 amino acids. CDR3 loop: CASSNPGTGGVSDTEAFF. In DNA, the CDR3 is TGTGCCAGCAGTAACCCCGGGACAGGGGGCGTTTCGGACACTGAAGCTTTCTTT.

The chain uses TRBV27 and TRBJ1-6; D unclear. In germline, CDR1 is MNHEY, CDR2 SMNVEV (reference sequence). This CDR3 has 14 residues. V lost 6 bases, J lost 6 bases, and 12 bases lay in between. CDR3 bases: TGTGCCAGCAGCGCACGGACCGTTAATTCACCCCTCCACTTT. Translating gives CASSARTVNSPLHF.

This clone was found once. The rearrangement links TRBV19 to TRBJ2-2; perhaps TRBD2 as D (6 bases). V lost 3 bases and J lost 5, with 7 bases in between. The CDR3 covers 13 residues. CDR1 is LNHDA and CDR2 is SQIVND in the germline V gene (reference sequence). This chain's CDR3 is CASSIGRTGELFF. The CDR3 DNA is TGTGCCAGTAGTATCGGGAGAACCGGGGAGCTGTTTTTT.

This chain joins TRBV7-9 and TRBJ2-5, with D possibly being TRBD2 (7 bases). Germline V lookup: CDR1 SEHNR, CDR2 FQNEAQ (reference sequence). The germline V and J ends were trimmed by 5 bases and 4 bases, with 20 bases remaining between them. The CDR3 runs to 16 residues. The CDR3 DNA reads TGTGCCAGCAGCGGTAGCCTTCGGGGGGCGGGAGAGACCCAGTACTTC. Protein sequence: CASSGSLRGAGETQYF.

This clone was detected once. The chain is built from TRBV4-1 and TRBJ2-3, with 7 bases fitting TRBD2. The V segment lost 4 bases and the J segment 2 bases; nucleotides outside the gene matches: 6. The CDR3 has 15 residues. CDR1 and CDR2 from the germline V gene are MGHRA and YSYEKL. The CDR3 sequence: CASSLQAGTTDTQYF. The CDR3 DNA follows: TGCGCCAGCAGCCTCCAAGCGGGGACCACAGATACGCAGTATTTT.

V usage is TRBV6-2 or TRBV6-3 and J usage is TRBJ1-2; no firm D call. The germline V gene encodes CDR1 MNHEY and CDR2 SVGEGT. The V and J ends lost 0 bases and 8 bases respectively, with 16 bases between them. The CDR3 runs to 15 residues. The CDR3 sequence: CASSYSPDGPWGYTF. DNA of the CDR3: TGTGCCAGCAGTTACTCACCCGACGGGCCATGGGGCTACACCTTC.

This chain joins TRBV11-2 and TRBJ2-3; D remains unclear. Trimming pared 6 bases from V and 6 bases from J, leaving 7 bases between. There are 11 residues in the CDR3. Germline V gene lookup returns CDR1 SGHAT and CDR2 FQNNGV. CDR3 in DNA: TGTGCCAGCAGTTTTTCCGATACGCAGTATTTT. Translating gives CASSFSDTQYF.

This chain links TRBV4-2 with TRBJ1-5; TRBD1 aligns across 7 bases. This CDR3 has 17 residues. Trimming took 2 bases from V and 0 from J; bases not matched to a gene: 7. CDR1 LGHNA and CDR2 YNFKEQ come from the germline V gene. The CDR3 sequence is CASSQRPTGNSNQPQHF. The CDR3 DNA reads TGTGCCAGCAGCCAAAGGCCGACAGGGAATAGCAATCAGCCCCAGCATTTT.

This clone was seen once. This sequence joins TRBV12-3 or TRBV12-4 and TRBJ1-2, with D possibly matching TRBD1 (5 bases). This CDR3 spans 12 amino acids. Trimming cost V 3 bases and J 4 bases, with 6 bases left between them. CDR3 DNA sequence: TGTGCCAGCAGTTTGACAGTCTATGGCTACACCTTC. Translation: CASSLTVYGYTF.

The chain is built from TRBV27 and TRBJ2-7; possibly TRBD1 or TRBD2 for D (5 bases each). CDR1 MNHEY and CDR2 SMNVEV come from the germline V gene (reference sequence). V dropped 3 bases and J dropped 6 bases, with 9 bases sitting between them. This CDR3 comprises 12 residues. CDR3 residues: CASSFGGGEQYF. CDR3 in DNA: TGTGCCAGCAGTTTTGGGGGTGGCGAGCAGTACTTC.

V and J are TRBV7-8 and TRBJ1-1, with TRBD1 as a possible D gene (6 bases). The CDR3 loop spans 13 amino acids. Germline V gene sequence: CDR1 SGHVS, CDR2 FQNEAQ. Trimming pared 7 bases from V and 1 base from J, leaving 10 bases between. The CDR3 bases are TGTGCCAGCACCGTACAGGGGAACACTGAAGCTTTCTTT. It translates to CASTVQGNTEAFF.

This chain connects TRBV24-1 to TRBJ1-2; unclear D gene. The CDR3 runs to 11 residues. V was trimmed by 5 bases and J by 6 bases, leaving 6 bases between them. Germline V lookup: CDR1 KGHDR, CDR2 SFDVKD. CDR3 sequence reads: CATSAGNGYTF. The CDR3 nucleotides read TGTGCCACCAGTGCCGGGAATGGCTACACCTTC.